Sequencing of this T cell receptor (beta chain) was carried out in a study of glioma-infiltrating T cells. TCR alpha and beta CDR3 regions were amplified from RNA using iRepertoire nested multiplex PCR. TCRdb fed the multiplex PCR reads into MiXCR, producing one record per CDR3 protein. Here the sample spans 100,000 to 150,000 distinct CDR3 sequences, 24% being singletons. Germline V gene lookup returns CDR1 SEHNR and CDR2 FQNEAQ (reference sequence). The CDR3 extends over 17 amino acids. Trimming took off 5 bases at V and 8 bases at J, with 25 bases between the two ends. Turning to this clonotype: A much larger clone lies a single base off, so this may be a read error.

The sample comprised glioma tissue, nonneoplastic brain tissue, or PBMCs (not recorded which). The sequence was obtained from a human donor with low-grade glioma or glioblastoma, undergoing nonglioma brain surgery, or in good health (not recorded which). The rearrangement joins TRBV7-9 to TRBJ1-5; D unclear. This CDR3 is CASSQDTGRSLIKPQHF. The CDR3 DNA sequence: TGTGCCAGCAGCCAAGACACCGGCAGGTCGTTGATCAAGCCCCAGCATTTT.